This T cell receptor (beta chain) was retrieved from a study of blood T cell repertoires in COVID-19. At the level of the study: Sources were T cells, B-cell-depleted T cells, or PBMCs; the material itself was cDNA or gDNA.

As originally analysed: Reference gene primer amplification in the assay estimated nucleated cell counts. Method: immunoSEQ multiplex PCR; TCRdb's copy keeps in-frame clones and lacks some. V and J calls and clone size come straight from that table; D and trimming were deduced from the DNA. The sample holds 72,000 or so clones; around 82% are singletons and the top ten take about 16%. This clone was counted ten times or more. Germline CDR1 SGHTA, CDR2 FQGNSA. The CDR3 is made up of 15 amino acids. V dropped 7 bases and J dropped 5 bases, with 17 bases sitting between them. This chain connects TRBV7-2 to TRBJ2-2; weak D call: TRBD1 (6 bases). The sequence came from a man older than 75 with active COVID-19. What was sequenced was peripheral blood. The CDR3 sequence is CASKGPAGVTGELFF. The CDR3 bases are TGTGCCAGCAAGGGTCCCGCAGGGGTTACCGGGGAGCTGTTTTTT. The full variable domain, its missing parts supplied by reference TRBV7-2 and TRBJ2-2, is GAGVSQSPSNKVTEKGKDVELRCDPISGHTALYWYRQSLGQGLEFLIYFQGNSAPDKSGLPSDRFSAERTGGSVSTLTIQRTQQEDSAVYLCASKGPAGVTGELFFGEGSRLTVL.